This TCR beta chain was sequenced for a study of naive and memory T cell subsets. The study's findings and limits: A clonotype means one alpha or beta sequence, not an alpha/beta pair.

With regard to this clonotype: Its cognate antigen is unknown.

Both TRBC1 and TRBC2 were covered by a beta constant-region primer of two equimolar oligonucleotides. TCRdb re-analysed the UMI-ligation and nested PCR reads in MiXCR, keeping a single row per CDR3 protein. Among around 160,000 distinct CDR3 sequences listed, approximately 15% were seen once. The germline CDR1 and CDR2 sequences are LNHDA and SQIVND (reference sequence). The CDR3 is 14 amino acids. The trim removed 5 bases at V and 7 bases at J, leaving 4 bases unmatched. The clonotype was recovered from a human donor in good health. The sample taken for sequencing was naive CD4+ T cells from blood. The chain has TRBV19 and TRBJ2-2; TRBD2 matches 10 bases. Written as DNA, the CDR3 is TGTGCCAGTAGTCGAATAGCGGGAGGCGGGGAGCTGTTTTTT. This codes for CASSRIAGGGELFF.